The next 17 T cell receptor beta chains were all read from a single sample in a study of human T cells and chemical hapten exposure. As to time point: pre-sensitization, week 0. As to treatment: therapeutic diphenylcyclopropenone sensitization with weekly scalp DPC. TCRdb independently ran MiXCR on the RACE reads; one entry per CDR3 protein. The repertoire has some 200,000 distinct CDR3 sequences, 25% to 30% of them found once; the top ten carry just under 3%. Sequencing used whole blood, obtained in connection with sensitization to the hapten diphenylcyclopropenone (DPC). The receptors derive from a woman aged 25 to 39 with alopecia areata. Some clones in this sample may be carry-over from other donors' samples.

This clonotype was observed a handful of times. The chain has TRBV11-2 and TRBJ1-1; the match to TRBD1 covers 10 bases. This CDR3 is 17 amino acids long. J lost 6 bases, V lost 5 bases, and 15 bases had no gene match. Germline V gives CDR1 SGHAT, CDR2 FQNNGV. The CDR3 region has the DNA TGTGCCAGCAGCATCCGGGACAGGGGCCCCCGGGGCGCTGAAGCTTTCTTT. It translates to CASSIRDRGPRGAEAFF. The full variable domain, with the rest looked up from reference TRBV11-2 and TRBJ1-1, is EAGVAQSPRYKIIEKRQSVAFWCNPISGHATLYWYQQILGQGPKLLIQFQNNGVVDDSQLPKDRFSAERLKGVDSTLKIQPAKLEDSAVYLCASSIRDRGPRGAEAFFGQGTRLTVV.

The chain couples TRBV7-2 to TRBJ2-3; D possibly matches TRBD1 or TRBD2 (6 bases each). Trimming removed 0 bases at V and 6 bases at J, with 13 bases between. Germline V gene data show CDR1 as SGHTA and CDR2 as FQGNSA. There are 15 residues in the CDR3. CDR3 protein: CASSLAGGAVDTQYF. The CDR3 region has the DNA TGTGCCAGCAGCTTAGCCGGGGGCGCAGTGGATACGCAGTATTTT.

J is TRBJ2-1 and V is TRBV10-3; 12 bases are a match to TRBD2. CDR3 size: 17 residues. The V and J ends lost 7 bases and 1 base, in that order; junction bases with no gene match: 8. The germline V gene encodes CDR1 ENHRY and CDR2 SYGVKD. In nucleotides, the CDR3 is TGTGCCATCATAAATTCTAGCGGGAGGGGGTCCTACAATGAGCAGTTCTTC. This translates into CAIINSSGRGSYNEQFF.

This clonotype appeared a few times. V usage is TRBV11-2 and J usage is TRBJ1-1; D remains ambiguous. The V gene lost 2 bases and the J gene lost 11 bases, with 12 bases spanning the gap. In germline, CDR1 is SGHAT, CDR2 FQNNGV. There are 12 residues in the CDR3. The chain's CDR3 is CASSLSSENAFF. The DNA of the CDR3 is TGTGCCAGCAGCTTATCGTCAGAGAACGCTTTCTTT. Complete variable domain (other parts from reference TRBV11-2 and TRBJ1-1): EAGVAQSPRYKIIEKRQSVAFWCNPISGHATLYWYQQILGQGPKLLIQFQNNGVVDDSQLPKDRFSAERLKGVDSTLKIQPAKLEDSAVYLCASSLSSENAFFGQGTRLTVV.

This rearrangement joins TRBV29-1 to TRBJ2-1; possibly TRBD1 for D (5 bases). Germline assignment: CDR1 SQVTM and CDR2 ANQGSEA. The CDR3 contains 14 residues. Between the trimmed V and J ends, which lost 5 bases and 0 bases, there was a span of 11 bases. In DNA, the CDR3 is TGCAGCGTTAGTCGTAGGGGCTCCTACAATGAGCAGTTCTTC. This codes for CSVSRRGSYNEQFF.

In its sample, this clonotype was seen a few times. The chain uses TRBV6-1 and TRBJ1-6; a possible D gene is TRBD1 (5 bases). The ends were cut back, 4 bases at V and 19 bases at J, with 17 bases in the middle. The CDR3 is 12 amino acids. CDR1 is MNHNS and CDR2 is SASEGT in the germline V gene. CDR3 protein: CASSVTGAGGHF. The CDR3 nucleotides read TGTGCCAGCAGTGTCACAGGAGCCGGGGGGCACTTT.

The chain employs TRBV20-1 and TRBJ1-5, with D maybe TRBD1 (5 bases). The CDR3 totals 16 residues. Trimming pared 0 bases from V and 0 bases from J, leaving 12 bases between. Germline-derived CDR1 and CDR2 are DFQATT and SNEGSKA (reference sequence). The CDR3 is CSARDPGRHSNQPQHF. DNA of the CDR3: TGCAGTGCTAGAGACCCAGGGCGTCATAGCAATCAGCCCCAGCATTTT.

This clonotype was seen more than once but under ten times. The chain recombines TRBV5-1 with TRBJ2-6; no firm D call. V dropped 0 bases and J dropped 2 bases, with 9 bases sitting between them. The CDR3 is made up of 16 amino acids. CDR1 is SGHRS and CDR2 is YFSETQ in the germline V gene. The CDR3 DNA sequence: TGCGCCAGCAGCTTGGCCCAGGCGACTGGGGCCAACGTCCTGACTTTC. Translation gives CASSLAQATGANVLTF.

This clonotype was counted between two and nine times. The chain combines TRBV3-1 with TRBJ2-1; D is unclear. Germline assignment: CDR1 LGHDT and CDR2 YNNKEL (reference sequence). The CDR3 contains 13 residues. V lost 0 bases and J 6 bases, leaving 6 bases between the germline ends. CDR3 nucleotides: TGTGCCAGCAGCCAAGACAGGTTCAATGAGCAGTTCTTC. Translation gives CASSQDRFNEQFF.

V and J are TRBV5-1 and TRBJ2-5, with D tentatively TRBD1 (8 bases). The CDR3 is made up of 15 amino acids. Germline lookup yields CDR1 SGHRS and CDR2 YFSETQ. V gave up 4 bases and J gave up 2 bases, with 15 bases separating them. CDR3 loop: CASSPLQGGQETQYF. CDR3 in DNA: TGCGCCAGCAGCCCACTACAGGGGGGGCAAGAGACCCAGTACTTC.

The chain carries TRBV7-2 and TRBJ2-1; the D gene is possibly TRBD2 (5 bases). V gave up 5 bases and J gave up 7 bases, with 12 bases separating them. The germline V gene encodes CDR1 SGHTA and CDR2 FQGNSA. The length of the CDR3 is 13 residues. CDR3 sequence reads: CASSPQEVNEQFF. In DNA, the CDR3 is TGTGCCAGCAGCCCCCAGGAGGTGAATGAGCAGTTCTTC.

The chain has TRBV11-2 and TRBJ2-7; D remains ambiguous. Trimming left V 0 bases short and J 9 bases short, with 15 bases between. The germline V gene has CDR1 SGHAT and CDR2 FQNNGV. This CDR3 is 14 amino acids long. CDR3 nucleotides: TGTGCCAGCAGCTTAGATATTAACTCCTCCTGGCAGTACTTC. This encodes CASSLDINSSWQYF.

In this sample, this clonotype turned up a few times. The V and J genes are TRBV7-2 and TRBJ2-3; D is uncertain. The germline CDR1 and CDR2 sequences are SGHTA and FQGNSA. The length of the CDR3 is 15 residues. V was clipped by 3 bases and J by 2 bases, with 12 bases between them. CDR3 in amino acids: CASSFGPEDTDTQYF. The CDR3 bases are TGTGCCAGCAGCTTCGGACCTGAAGACACAGATACGCAGTATTTT.

A few counts support this clonotype. The chain is built from TRBV15 and TRBJ1-2; TRBD1 might be the D (6 bases). The CDR3 spans 16 residues. V lost 0 bases and J lost 2, with 13 bases in between. Germline loops: CDR1 LNHNV, CDR2 YYDKDF (reference sequence). CDR3 coding DNA: TGTGCCACCAGCAGAGAGTACGGACAGCGGAACTATGGCTACACCTTC. Translated: CATSREYGQRNYGYTF. The entire variable domain, with the rest obtained from reference TRBV15 and TRBJ1-2, is as follows: DAMVIQNPRYQVTQFGKPVTLSCSQTLNHNVMYWYQQKSSQAPKLLFHYYDKDFNNEADTPDNFQSRRPNTSFCFLDIRSPGLGDTAMYLCATSREYGQRNYGYTFGSGTRLTVV.

As for this clonotype: The junction and the germline gene differ at one end; a read error may be behind it. The chain is built from TRBV9 and TRBJ2-2; 10 bases align to TRBD2. Germline V CDR1 and CDR2: SGDLS, YYNGEE. The CDR3 loop spans 16 amino acids. CDR3: CASNVVLAGEAGELFF. The CDR3, as DNA: TGTGCCAGCAACGTAGTTCTAGCGGGAGAAGCCGGGGAGCTGTTTTTT.

This clonotype was observed a handful of times. The chain carries TRBV20-1 and TRBJ1-5, with a possible D match to TRBD1 (5 bases). Trimming left V 1 base short and J 2 bases short, with 15 bases between. Per the germline V gene, CDR1 is DFQATT and CDR2 is SNEGSKA (reference sequence). This CDR3 contains 16 residues. The CDR3 sequence: CSARAGGSRGNQPQHF. The CDR3, as DNA: TGCAGTGCTAGAGCTGGGGGGTCGAGGGGCAATCAGCCCCAGCATTTT.

This clonotype was observed once. The CDR3 reads CASSPLGFTEAFF. CDR3 nucleotide sequence: TGTGCCAGCAGCCCCCTAGGCTTCACTGAAGCTTTCTTT. V gene TRBV6-5 combines with J gene TRBJ1-1; D not resolved. Trimming stripped 6 bases from V and 4 bases from J, with 12 bases between. Germline-derived CDR1 and CDR2 are MNHEY and SVGAGI. The CDR3 has 13 amino acids.